These T cell receptor beta chains were read from a single sample in a study of cytomegalovirus exposure and HLA in healthy donors. The protocol was immunoSEQ multiplex PCR, while the TCRdb copy is restricted to in-frame clones and leaves out a portion. The table has around 180,000 clones, roughly 80% seen once. The specimen was PBMCs. Every receptor here comes from a boy aged 5-17 years in good health and CMV-seronegative. Both conserved end residues are part of each CDR3. Fields, in order: clone size, D gene, V gene, J gene, CDR3 DNA, CDR3 protein. A D gene is named only where the DNA matches it firmly. Size values are once, few and many counts, or a class for expanded clones, and some rows have none.

.	TRBD1	TRBV28	TRBJ2-3	TGTGCCAGCAGCAAAGACAGGAGGACAGGGTTACTCACAGATACGCAGTATTTT	CASSKDRRTGLLTDTQYF
.	TRBD1	TRBV29-1	TRBJ2-7	TGCAGCGTGGCCACAATGACAGGGGTGGAGCAGTACTTC	CSVATMTGVEQYF
.	.	TRBV6-1	TRBJ2-3	TGTGCCAGCAGCCGGACAGTTACTAGCACAGATACGCAGTATTTT	CASSRTVTSTDTQYF
.	.	TRBV11-2	TRBJ1-4	TGTGCCAGCAGCGCGACGGGCCAGGGTCGTTTTTTT	CASSATGQGRFF
.	TRBD1	TRBV5-6	TRBJ1-2	TGTGCCAGCAGCTTGGAGCGACAGGGGGTCAAAGCCCCCTATGGCTACACCTTC	CASSLERQGVKAPYGYTF
.	TRBD1	TRBV4-1	TRBJ2-7	TGCGCCAGCAGCCAGCACCCGAAGGGACAGGCCCACGAGCAGTACTTC	CASSQHPKGQAHEQYF
once	.	TRBV6-5	TRBJ2-5	TGTGCCAGCAGTTACGGCAGGGAAGGTGAGCAGTACTTC	CASSYGREGEQYF
once	.	TRBV30	TRBJ1-4	TGTGCCTGGGCGGCAGGGTTTAGTGAAAAACTGTTTTTT	CAWAAGFSEKLFF
.	.	TRBV4-3	TRBJ2-3	TGCGCCAGCAGCCAAGATCAAGGCGGGGTAACAGATACGCAGTATTTT	CASSQDQGGVTDTQYF
.	.	TRBV7-3	TRBJ1-5	TGTGCCAGCAGTTACTCGCCCGATCAGCCCCAGCATTTT	CASSYSPDQPQHF
.	TRBD1	TRBV6-5	TRBJ1-1	TGTGCCAGCAGCCGGGACAGGGGGCAAGCTGAAGCTTTCTTT	CASSRDRGQAEAFF
.	TRBD1	TRBV6-6	TRBJ2-3	TGTGCCAGCAGTCAGACAGGGCTACTCACAGATACGCAGTATTTT	CASSQTGLLTDTQYF
.	TRBD2	TRBV27	TRBJ2-7	TGTGCCAGCAGTTTGTCACGGGGGGGGGCAGGGAGAAGAGAAAACTACGAGCAGTACTTC	CASSLSRGGAGRRENYEQYF
few	TRBD1	TRBV6-1	TRBJ1-4	TGTGCCAGCCTTTATTCCGGGACAGGGCAGGAAAAACTGTTTTTT	CASLYSGTGQEKLFF
.	.	TRBV6-1	TRBJ1-5	TGTGCCAGCAGTGAGTTAGGGGGATACCAGCCCCAGCATTTT	CASSELGGYQPQHF
.	.	TRBV5-4	TRBJ2-7	TGTGCCAGCAGCTTGGCATGGGGCAACGAGCAGTACTTC	CASSLAWGNEQYF
.	.	TRBV12-2	TRBJ2-3	TGTGCAAGTCGCTTTGTCCGCCCGAGTGAGCGGATTACAGATACGCAGTATTTT	CASRFVRPSERITDTQYF
.	.	TRBV5-1	TRBJ1-2	TGCGCCAGCAAGTCCAGGGGAACCTATGGCTACACCTTC	CASKSRGTYGYTF
.	.	TRBV6-1	TRBJ2-6	TGTGCCAGCAGTGCGGGTACTGGGGCCAACGTCCTGACTTTC	CASSAGTGANVLTF
.	.	TRBV29-1	TRBJ2-2	TGCAGCGTTGATGGGGCAGCTACCGGGGAGCTGTTTTTT	CSVDGAATGELFF
.	.	TRBV15	TRBJ2-6	TGTGCCACCAGCCCAGAGAGGAGTACACTAGCTGGGGCCAACGTCCTGACTTTC	CATSPERSTLAGANVLTF
.	.	TRBV7-2	TRBJ2-5	TGTGCCAGCAGCTTAGGGCTAGAGACCCAGTACTTC	CASSLGLETQYF
.	.	TRBV4-1	TRBJ1-4	TGCGCCAGCAGCCAAGAGGGGGCAGGGCGGGATGAAAAACTGTTTTTT	CASSQEGAGRDEKLFF
.	.	TRBV6-5	TRBJ2-2	TGTGCCAGCGGAGCAGGGAAGGGGGCCGGGGAGCTGTTTTTT	CASGAGKGAGELFF
.	.	TRBV4-1	TRBJ1-4	TGCGCCAGCAGCCAAGAAGGGGGACGGATGAATGAAAAACTGTTTTTT	CASSQEGGRMNEKLFF
.	TRBD1	TRBV19	TRBJ2-2	TGTGCCAGTAGGAGTGAGGACAGGGGGCGCGGCACCGGGGAGCTGTTTTTT	CASRSEDRGRGTGELFF
.	.	TRBV30	TRBJ1-4	TGTGCCTGGAGTGAGGGAGGGGGGGAAAAACTGTTTTTT	CAWSEGGGEKLFF
.	.	TRBV14	TRBJ1-2	TGTGCCAGCAGCCCGGTACGCGTCGCGGGTTATGGCTACACCTTC	CASSPVRVAGYGYTF
.	TRBD1	TRBV6-5	TRBJ2-2	TGTGCCAGCAGTTTCGGTGACAGGGACACCGGGGAGCTGTTTTTT	CASSFGDRDTGELFF
.	TRBD1	TRBV5-4	TRBJ1-4	TGTGCCAGCAGCCCCGGACAGGGTAGTGTTCATGAAAAACTGTTTTTT	CASSPGQGSVHEKLFF
.	TRBD1	TRBV6-1	TRBJ2-5	TGTGCCAGCAGTGAAGGGGACAGGTACCAAGAGACCCAGTACTTC	CASSEGDRYQETQYF
.	TRBD1	TRBV6-5	TRBJ1-5	TGTGCCAGCAGTCAAAGGACGGGCCCGGGACAGCCTCAGCATTTT	CASSQRTGPGQPQHF
.	TRBD2	TRBV7-3	TRBJ2-7	TGTGCCAGCAGCTTATCTGGGCGGGAGGAGGTCAACGAGCAGTACTTC	CASSLSGREEVNEQYF
once	.	TRBV6-6	TRBJ1-1	TGTGCCAGCAGCCCAAGACGGGGAGGAAGCACTGAAGCTTTCTTT	CASSPRRGGSTEAFF
.	TRBD1	TRBV5-4	TRBJ2-5	TGTGCCAGCAGCTTGGGGACAGGCAATGGGGCCCAGTACTTC	CASSLGTGNGAQYF
.	TRBD2	TRBV4-2	TRBJ2-3	TGTGCCAGCAAGGGACTAGCGGGAGGGACAACAGATACGCAGTATTTT	CASKGLAGGTTDTQYF
.	TRBD1	TRBV28	TRBJ2-4	TGTGCCAGCAGTTTACCCGGGACAGGGGATGTTTTAGCCAAAAACATTCAGTACTTC	CASSLPGTGDVLAKNIQYF
.	.	TRBV30	TRBJ2-7	TGTGCCTGGAGCAGACTAGTGGGCGAGCAGTACTTC	CAWSRLVGEQYF
.	.	TRBV11-2	TRBJ1-1	TGTGCCAGCAGCACATACACTATGGACGGGGACACTGAAGCTTTCTTT	CASSTYTMDGDTEAFF
once	.	TRBV7-7	TRBJ2-7	TGTGCTAGCAGCTTAGGAGAGAAATCCGAGCAGTACTTC	CASSLGEKSEQYF
.	.	TRBV19	TRBJ1-1	TGTGCCAGTAGTATAACAGGGATGAACACTGAAGCTTTCTTT	CASSITGMNTEAFF
few	TRBD2	TRBV15	TRBJ2-7	TGTGCCACCAGCTGGCAATCGGGGGGTTCCTACGAGCAGTACTTC	CATSWQSGGSYEQYF
.	TRBD1	TRBV30	TRBJ1-1	TGTGCCTGGAGTGTAGGGACAGTGAACACTGAAGCTTTCTTT	CAWSVGTVNTEAFF
.	TRBD1	TRBV6-5	TRBJ1-6	TGTGCCAGCAGTCCTAGGGGGCTGTGGTCACCCCTCCACTTT	CASSPRGLWSPLHF
.	TRBD2	TRBV7-9	TRBJ2-5	TGTGCCAGCAGCTTCCCTAAGGGACTAGCGGAGGTGCAAGAGACCCAGTACTTC	CASSFPKGLAEVQETQYF
.	.	TRBV30	TRBJ2-3	TGTGCCTGGAGTGTACTGGGAGCGGATACGCAGTATTTT	CAWSVLGADTQYF
.	TRBD2	TRBV27	TRBJ2-1	TGTGCCAGCAGGAGCCTAGCGGGAGGGCGTTTATATGAGCAGTTCTTC	CASRSLAGGRLYEQFF
few	TRBD2	TRBV7-2	TRBJ2-7	TGTGCCAGCAGCTTCGCCGTCGTAGCTAGCGGGAGGGCAAACAACGAGCAGTACTTC	CASSFAVVASGRANNEQYF
.	TRBD2	TRBV5-4	TRBJ2-1	TGTGCCAGCAGCGCACTACGTACTAGCGGGGCGTACAATGAGCAGTTCTTC	CASSALRTSGAYNEQFF
.	TRBD1	TRBV14	TRBJ1-2	TGTGCCAGCACGGGACAGGCTAACTATGGCTACACCTTC	CASTGQANYGYTF
.	.	TRBV5-4	TRBJ2-1	TGTGCCAGCAGCTTGCAAACAGTCTACAATGAGCAGTTCTTC	CASSLQTVYNEQFF
.	TRBD1	TRBV5-1	TRBJ2-7	TGCGCCAGCAGCTCGGACAGGGTCGACAGGTACGAGCAGTACTTC	CASSSDRVDRYEQYF
few	.	TRBV6-5	TRBJ1-4	TGTGCCAGCACCTCAGGGAGGAAACTGTTTTTT	CASTSGRKLFF
.	TRBD1	TRBV10-3	TRBJ1-2	TGTGCCATCAGTGCTGGGACAGCCTGGGGTGGCTACACCTTC	CAISAGTAWGGYTF
.	.	TRBV7-9	TRBJ1-4	TGTGCCAGCAGCCAGGCGGGGCGATTCGCAACTAATGAAAAACTGTTTTTT	CASSQAGRFATNEKLFF
.	.	TRBV15	TRBJ2-1	TGTGCCACCAGCAGAGATGTGTTGGGGGCCGGTGAGCAGTTCTTC	CATSRDVLGAGEQFF
.	TRBD2	TRBV10-1	TRBJ2-2	TGCGCCACCGGCGGGAGGGGGCCTACCCACACCGGGGAGCTGTTTTTT	CATGGRGPTHTGELFF
.	.	TRBV6-4	TRBJ1-1	TGTGCCAGCAGTGACGGCGGGCCTGAAGCTTTCTTT	CASSDGGPEAFF